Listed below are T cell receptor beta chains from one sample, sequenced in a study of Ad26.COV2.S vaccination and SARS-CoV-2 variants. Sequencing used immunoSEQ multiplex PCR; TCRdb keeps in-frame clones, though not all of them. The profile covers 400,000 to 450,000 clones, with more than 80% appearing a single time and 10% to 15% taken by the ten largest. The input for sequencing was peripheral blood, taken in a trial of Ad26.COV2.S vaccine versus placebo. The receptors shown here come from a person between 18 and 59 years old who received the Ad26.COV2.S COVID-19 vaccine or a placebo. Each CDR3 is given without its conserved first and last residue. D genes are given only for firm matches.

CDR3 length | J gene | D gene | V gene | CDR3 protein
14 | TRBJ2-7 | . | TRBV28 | ASSASTGTFSYEQY
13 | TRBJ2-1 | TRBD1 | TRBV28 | ASSLTGGMNNEQF
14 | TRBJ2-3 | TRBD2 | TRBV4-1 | ASSFRPGLATDTQY
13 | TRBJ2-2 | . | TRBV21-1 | ASCRRDPNTGELF
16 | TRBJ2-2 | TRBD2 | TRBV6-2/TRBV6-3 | ASSYHRTSGINTGELF
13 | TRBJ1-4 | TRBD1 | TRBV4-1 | ASRLPGQGGEKLF
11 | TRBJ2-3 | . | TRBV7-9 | ASSSLSTDTQY
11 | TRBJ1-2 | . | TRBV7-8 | ASSRTITDGYT
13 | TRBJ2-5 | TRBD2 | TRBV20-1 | SASKSGALQETQY
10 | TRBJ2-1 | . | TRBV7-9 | ASSLVKDEQF
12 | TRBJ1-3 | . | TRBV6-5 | ASQDTYSGNTIY
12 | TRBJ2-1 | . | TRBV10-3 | AISESLGSPEQF
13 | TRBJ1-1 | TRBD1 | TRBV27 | ASSQDRGPYTEAF
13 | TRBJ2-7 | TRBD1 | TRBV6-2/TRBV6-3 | ASNPLGQAYYEQY
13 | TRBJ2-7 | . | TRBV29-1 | SVEDGGANSYEQY
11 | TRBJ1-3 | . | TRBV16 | ASSPQSGNTIY
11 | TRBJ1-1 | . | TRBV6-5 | ASTGRGNTEAF
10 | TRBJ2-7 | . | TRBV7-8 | ASSSQVYEQY
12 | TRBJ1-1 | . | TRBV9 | ASSVVAGTTEAF
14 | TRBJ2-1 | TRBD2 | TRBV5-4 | ASNKEPTSGSQEQF
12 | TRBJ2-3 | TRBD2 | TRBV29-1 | SVTLAGGGDTQY
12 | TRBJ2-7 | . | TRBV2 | ASGQQGSSYEQY
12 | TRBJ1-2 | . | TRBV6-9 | ASSQGSANYGYT
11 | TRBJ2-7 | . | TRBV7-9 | ASSFSGAYEQY
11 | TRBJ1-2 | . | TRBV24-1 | ATSDEAFYGYT
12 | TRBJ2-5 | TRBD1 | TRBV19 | ASSPGTVLETQY
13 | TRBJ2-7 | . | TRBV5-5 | ASSLGEGVGDEQY
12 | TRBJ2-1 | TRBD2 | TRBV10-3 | AISVEWEGNEQF
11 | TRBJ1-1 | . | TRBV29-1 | SAETGMNTEAF
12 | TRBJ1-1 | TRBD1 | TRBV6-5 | ASSYVQGVPEAF
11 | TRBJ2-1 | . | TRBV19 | ASSTIHYNEQF
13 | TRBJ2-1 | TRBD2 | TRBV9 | ASRPAGGPFNEQF
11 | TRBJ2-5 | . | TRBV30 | AWSTQRQETQY
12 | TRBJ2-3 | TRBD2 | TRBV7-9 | ASSSTSGTDTQY
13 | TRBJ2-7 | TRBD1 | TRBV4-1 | ASSQTGTGVFEQY
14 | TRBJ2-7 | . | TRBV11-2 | ASSSPGGYKSYEQY
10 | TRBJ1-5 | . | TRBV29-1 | SGGDTDQPQH
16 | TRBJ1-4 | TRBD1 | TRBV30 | AWSPHRTGREKNEKLF
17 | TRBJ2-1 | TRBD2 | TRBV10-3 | AISEFRGLAGVRPNEQF
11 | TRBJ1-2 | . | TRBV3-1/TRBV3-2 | ASSHETAYGYT
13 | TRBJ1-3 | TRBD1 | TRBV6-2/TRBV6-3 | ASSYGQGSGNTIY
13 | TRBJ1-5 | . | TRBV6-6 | ASVMFIASNQPQH
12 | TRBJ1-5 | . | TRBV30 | AWSAGFSNQPQH
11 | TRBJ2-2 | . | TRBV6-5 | ASAGVRGGELF
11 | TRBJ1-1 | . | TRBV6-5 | ASSYSLGTEAF
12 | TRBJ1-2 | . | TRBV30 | AWCEGTQDYGYT
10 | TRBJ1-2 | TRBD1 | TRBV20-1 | SASRGRNGYT
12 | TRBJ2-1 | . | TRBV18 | ASSLSRSDNEQF
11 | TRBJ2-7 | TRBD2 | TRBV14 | ASSPGLALQQY
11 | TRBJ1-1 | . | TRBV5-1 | ASSLAGRTEAF
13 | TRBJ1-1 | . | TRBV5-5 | ASSLGWVGGTEAF
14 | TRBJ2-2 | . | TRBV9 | ASSVPSGRDTGELF
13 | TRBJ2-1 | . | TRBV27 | ASSFLERSGNEQF
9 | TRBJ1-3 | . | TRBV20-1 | SARVRNTIY
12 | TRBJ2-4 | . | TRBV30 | AGRTGNAKNIQY
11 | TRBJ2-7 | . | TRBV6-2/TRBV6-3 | ASSLNRAYEQY
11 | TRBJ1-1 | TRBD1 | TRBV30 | AWTQGGHTEAF
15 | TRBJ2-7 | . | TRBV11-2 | ASSSQGGDIIPYEQY
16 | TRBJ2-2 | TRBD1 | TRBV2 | ASSDRPPGTANTGELF